This T cell receptor beta chain was recorded in a study of blood T cell repertoires in COVID-19. Across the study: Acute-phase and convalescent COVID-19 samples originated in the United States, Italy and Spain.

V lost 3 bases, J lost 2 bases, and 13 bases lay in between. CDR1 DFQATT and CDR2 SNEGSKA come from the germline V gene (reference sequence). The CDR3 is made up of 14 amino acids. Only in-frame clones appear in the TCRdb table, and some are missing; sequencing was by immunoSEQ multiplex PCR. The data hold more than 55,000 clones, with roughly nine tenths observed a single time. This sequence joins TRBV20-1 and TRBJ1-2; D unclear. Sequenced material: peripheral blood. This TCR was sampled from a woman in her sixties with COVID-19, enrolled during active disease. The CDR3 spells CSASILTENYGYTF. For the CDR3, the DNA is TGCAGTGCTAGTATCCTGACGGAGAACTATGGCTACACCTTC.